This T cell receptor (beta chain) was profiled in a study of T cell responses to AZD1222 COVID-19 vaccine. The study, taken as a whole, reports: Among the donors, most were white British and more were female, and clonal diversity was possibly underestimated. Vaccine-associated CD4 TCRs ranged over spike, dominating at 160-218 and 743-854.

The CDR3 length is 15 residues. The V gene's germline CDR1 is MNHEY and CDR2 SVGAGI. The junction had 8 bases not matched to a gene; V was cut back by 5 bases and J by 7 bases. Profiled with immunoSEQ multiplex PCR; TCRdb holds only in-frame clones, not every one. The sample contains about 170,000 clones, approximately 95% of which appear only once. This clone has more than one count but fewer than ten. The target antigen is unknown. This rearrangement joins TRBV6-5 to TRBJ1-4; 9 nucleotides match TRBD1. The sequence was collected from an adult in good health. The material sequenced was peripheral blood, taken on day 0 of AZD1222 vaccination. CDR3 protein: CASSMRGTGREKLFF. CDR3 nucleotide sequence: TGTGCCAGCAGTATGAGAGGGACAGGGCGTGAAAAACTGTTTTTT.